The 12 T cell receptor beta chains below all came from one sample that was sequenced in a study of neurological immune-mediated disorders (dated by TCRdb to the late 2010s). The time point label for this specimen denotes: longitudinal time-point 2. Library method: 5' RACE. Sequencing was carried out with an Illumina HiSeq 2500. The public reads were reanalyzed by TCRdb: fastp trimming at Q25, MiXCR alignment, in-frame beta chains only. Each record represents a unique CDR3 protein, reported with the most common genes and DNA among its rows. The table for this sample lists fewer than 40,000 distinct CDR3 sequences; less than 15% of them were counted only once. Clones ranked in the top ten supply about 2.3% of the sample. The sequenced material came from PBMCs. These receptors all stem from a woman aged 40 to 49 in good health.

The table lists this clonotype with many counts. The chain links TRBV12-3 or TRBV12-4 to TRBJ2-2; 7 bases line up with TRBD2. Germline trimming cut 3 bases from V and 10 bases from J; bases unmatched to any gene: 8. CDR3 length equals 14 residues. The CDR3 loop reads CASSFRLAVMELFF. The CDR3 bases are TGTGCCAGCAGTTTCCGGCTAGCGGTCATGGAGCTGTTTTTT.

This clonotype was detected ten times or more. The gene calls are TRBV4-3 and TRBJ2-7; weak D call: TRBD2 (6 bases). The CDR3 consists of 14 residues. V shed 0 bases and J shed 6 bases, with 12 bases lying between them. Germline V gene lookup returns CDR1 LGHNA and CDR2 YSLEER. The CDR3 coding sequence is TGCGCCAGCAGCCAAGACCCTACCGGGAGCGAGCAGTACTTC. It translates to CASSQDPTGSEQYF.

In its sample, this clonotype was seen many times. The chain joins TRBV20-1 to TRBJ2-5; D is possibly TRBD1 (6 bases). The CDR3 runs 13 residues. Trimming stripped 6 bases from V and 7 bases from J, with 18 bases between. Germline V gives CDR1 DFQATT, CDR2 SNEGSKA (reference sequence). The CDR3 loop reads CSAPGTPQGTQYF. The CDR3 bases are TGCAGTGCCCCCGGGACACCGCAGGGGACCCAGTACTTC.

V usage is TRBV21-1 and J usage is TRBJ1-2. TRBV21-1 is recorded as a pseudogene. This CDR3 comprises 15 residues. CDR3 DNA: TGTGCCAGCGGCAGAGAGCACACCGCTTCGGATGGCTACACCTTC. Encoded protein: CASGREHTASDGYTF.

In its sample, this clonotype was seen many times. The J gene is TRBJ1-5, the V gene TRBV5-1; D remains ambiguous. CDR3 size: 13 residues. Trimming stripped 0 bases from V and 2 bases from J, with 3 bases between. Per the germline V gene, CDR1 is SGHRS and CDR2 is YFSETQ. The DNA for the CDR3 is TGCGCCAGCAGCTTGGTCGGCAATCAGCCCCAGCATTTT. Translation gives CASSLVGNQPQHF.

This clonotype occurred many times. The chain uses TRBV5-1 and TRBJ2-7, with 9 nucleotides matching TRBD1. V was clipped by 0 bases and J by 6 bases; unmatched bases: 7. This CDR3 has 15 residues. Germline V gives CDR1 SGHRS, CDR2 YFSETQ. DNA for the CDR3: TGCGCCAGCAGCTTGGTTGGGACAGGGTTCCGCGAGCAGTACTTC. Its translation: CASSLVGTGFREQYF.

This clonotype came up many times. The chain is built from TRBV5-6 and TRBJ1-5; TRBD1 matches at 8 bases. The CDR3 has 15 residues. The ends lost 3 bases at V and 3 bases at J; junction bases unmatched: 5. Germline values: CDR1 SGHDT, CDR2 YYEEEE. CDR3 residues: CASSSRDRTNQPQHF. CDR3 coding DNA: TGTGCCAGCAGCTCCCGGGACAGGACCAATCAGCCCCAGCATTTT.

The chain carries TRBV10-3 and TRBJ1-5; weak D call: TRBD1 (5 bases). Germline-derived CDR1 and CDR2 are ENHRY and SYGVKD. The CDR3 is made up of 13 amino acids. Trimming took 6 bases from V and 3 from J, leaving 9 bases between them. DNA of the CDR3: TGTGCCATCAGACAGGCCTCCAATCAGCCCCAGCATTTT. This encodes CAIRQASNQPQHF.

This clonotype was seen ten or more times. This rearrangement joins TRBV12-3 or TRBV12-4 to TRBJ2-3; 10 positions match TRBD2. The CDR3 consists of 16 residues. The J segment lost 4 bases and the V segment lost 6 bases, leaving 10 bases of the junction unmatched. For the CDR3, the DNA is TGTGCCAGCAGCTATCAGCGGGGGGGCGTTCCAGATACGCAGTATTTT. It translates to CASSYQRGGVPDTQYF.

In this sample, this clonotype turned up many times. The chain joins TRBV27 to TRBJ1-1; D not certain. The CDR3 covers 13 residues. With 0 bases removed from V and 4 bases from J, the gap between germline ends came to 6 bases. Germline V CDR1 and CDR2: MNHEY, SMNVEV (reference sequence). This CDR3 is CASSLSPITEAFF. For the CDR3, the DNA is TGTGCCAGCAGTTTATCACCGATCACTGAAGCTTTCTTT.

This clonotype was seen repeatedly, ten times or more. V gene TRBV5-1 combines with J gene TRBJ2-1; D unresolved. The V end was cut by 6 bases, the J end by 0 bases, with 16 bases between. Germline V gene data show CDR1 as SGHRS and CDR2 as YFSETQ. The CDR3 totals 16 residues. CDR3 sequence: CASTVGVHSSYNEQFF. The CDR3 region has the DNA TGCGCCAGCACCGTCGGCGTCCACAGCTCCTACAATGAGCAGTTCTTC.

The sample holds many counts of this clonotype. CDR3 protein: CASSSLNEQYF. In DNA form, the CDR3 reads TGTGCCAGCAGTAGCCTGAACGAGCAGTACTTC. This chain links TRBV6-5 with TRBJ2-7, with no clear D. The CDR3 consists of 11 residues. Germline values: CDR1 MNHEY, CDR2 SVGAGI. Trimming shortened V by 5 bases and J by 5 bases, and 7 bases separated the two germline ends.